A single T cell receptor (beta chain) is shown here with its context. The clone's antigen remains unknown. Base-call qualities are not available, and no considerably larger clone is one nucleotide away. Using the deep immunoSEQ assay, multiplex PCR amplified TCR CDR3 regions from genomic DNA. For each cell subset, the extracted genomic DNA was distributed evenly across all wells of several immunoSEQ 96-well plates, and each plate served as one replicate. For sorted subsets, each replicate PCR was loaded with about 200 ng genomic DNA, equivalent to approximately 33,000 T cell genomes. Purified libraries were quantified with a Qubit 3.0 fluorometer, sized on a Bioanalyzer 2100, and re-quantified with the KAPA Library Quantification kit. A separate single-read 150-cycle Illumina NextSeq 550 flow cell was used to sequence each immunoSEQ 96-well plate. As for how the authors treated the data: Because the immunoSEQ output included only junctional sequences and no quality scores, the filtering could not be the same as the filtering used for full-length reads. Sequences were annotated with PyIR, a Python wrapper for IgBLAST v1.9, and V/J genes and CDR3 were assigned using IMGT germline references. Reads were filtered out if the reads had weak V/J assignments (E-value above 1e-6), no CDR3, stop codons, out-of-frame junctions, or ambiguous translated residues. V3J clonotypes were defined as sequences sharing an identical inferred V gene, J gene, and CDR3 amino acid sequence. Percentage overlap between repertoires was computed as shared unique clonotypes divided by the size of the smaller repertoire. RTK rarefaction, the Chao1 estimator, and Recon v2.1 estimates of unobserved clonotypes were used to assess repertoire richness. For all TCRbeta clonotypes obtained by the gDNA method from several donors, generation probabilities were computed with OLGA. TCRdb mirrors the immuneACCESS table, restricted to in-frame sequences. Some clones are absent from its copies; in checked studies, under half trace to an unresolved V gene, and the reason for the others is unknown. V and J calls plus clone size are reproduced from that table; the DNA served to infer D and trimming. In this sample the table shows fewer than 850,000 clones, 90% to 98% of which occur a single time. The ten largest clonotypes hold 0.2% to 0.25% of the sample.

These data originate in a study of shared clonotypes between healthy human individuals (dated by TCRdb to the early 2020s). Study-wide context: A few men and a couple of women, aged 18 to 49 years, made up the cohort. For each donor, three plates each were used for CD4 naive and CD4 memory, two plates were used for CD8 naive, and one plate was used for CD8 memory. The study deeply sequenced blood TCR repertoires of about 5 healthy adults to estimate repertoire size and the extent of clonotype sharing between individuals. Libraries were prepared and TCR repertoires were sequenced by different laboratories using diverse techniques, in order to increase sequencing depth and limit assay-specific biases. Between about 0.85 and 8.9 billion PBMCs per donor were obtained by leukapheresis.

The paper's findings and limits, for the study overall: Even with the large sequencing depth, rarefaction of the sorted-subset datasets indicated that sequencing was incomplete. Because the study included only a small number of donors, the genetic and exposure-history diversity represented was limited. Naive subsets generally had larger estimated clonotype richness than memory subsets did. Compared with non-shared clonotypes, the clonotypes found in all four sorted-subset donors had higher generation probabilities. Sharing across a handful of donors was observed for about 5% of naive CD4, about 3.2% of naive CD8, around 2.5% of memory CD4, and roughly 0.43% of memory CD8 clonotypes. Sampling was restricted to blood, and TCR repertoires in tissues likely differ from the TCR repertoires found in blood. Pairwise subsampling led to the expectation that sequencing depth would affect the degree of clonotype sharing among donors.

Sequences SGHTA (CDR1) and FQGNSA (CDR2) are obtained from the germline V gene. V and J lose 3 bases and 6 bases, and a span of 11 bases separates them. Spanning cysteine to phenylalanine, the CDR3 consists of 13 amino acids. Only the CDR3 DNA is retained, 39 bases long and in frame from the first base. CD8 naive samples were obtained by positive selection for CCR7 among CD45RO-negative cells, yielding a CD45RA+CCR7+ population from which TemRA cells were excluded. The donors were healthy, HIV-negative adults who had no recently reported acute infections or vaccinations. All donors were Caucasian adults living in Nashville, Tennessee, USA. After blood collection by leukapheresis, PBMCs were isolated using Ficoll-Histopaque density gradient centrifugation and then cryopreserved in the vapor phase of liquid nitrogen. Analytical flow cytometry was used to check the purity and quantity of each magnetically sorted T cell population. From each sorted fraction, genomic DNA was isolated and quantified by UV absorbance on a Nanodrop 2000c.

The chain links TRBV7-2 with TRBJ1-2; 5 matching bases give a weak D call of TRBD1. Input material: naive CD8+ T cells sorted from blood. The cell subset or site label on this specimen signifies: CD45RA+CCR7+. The origin of this receptor is a young man in good health. The nucleotide sequence reads TGTGCCAGCAGCTTGAGGGGATCACATGGCTACACCTTC. It encodes CASSLRGSHGYTF.